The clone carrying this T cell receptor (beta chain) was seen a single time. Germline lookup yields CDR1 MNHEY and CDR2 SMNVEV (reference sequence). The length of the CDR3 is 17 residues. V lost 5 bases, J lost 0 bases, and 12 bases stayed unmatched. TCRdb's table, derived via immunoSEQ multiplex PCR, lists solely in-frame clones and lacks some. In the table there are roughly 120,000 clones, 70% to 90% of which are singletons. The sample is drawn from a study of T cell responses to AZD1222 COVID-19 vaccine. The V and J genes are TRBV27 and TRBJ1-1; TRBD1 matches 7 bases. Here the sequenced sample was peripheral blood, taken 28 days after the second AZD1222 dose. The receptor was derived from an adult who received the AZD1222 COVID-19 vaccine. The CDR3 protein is CASSTLDRDVMNTEAFF. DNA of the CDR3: TGTGCCAGCAGTACCCTCGACAGGGACGTAATGAACACTGAAGCTTTCTTT.